Below, one TCR beta chain is given with its context. This sample is part of a study of blood T cell repertoires in COVID-19. Turning to the study itself: Samples came from the United States, Italy and Spain, spanning acute and convalescent COVID-19.

Clones were sequenced by immunoSEQ multiplex PCR, and TCRdb holds only the in-frame ones, with some missing. The table lists some 180,000 clones, over 75% of them singletons. The CDR3 is made up of 16 amino acids. Germline CDR1 is SEHNR and CDR2 is FQNEAQ (reference sequence). V shed 5 bases and J 9 bases; nucleotides not matched to a gene: 15. The origin of this receptor is a man aged 50 to 60 with acute or convalescent COVID-19. J is TRBJ2-1 and V is TRBV7-9; 8 nucleotides line up with TRBD2. The sequenced sample was peripheral blood. In DNA, the CDR3 is TGTGCCAGCAGCCCCTGGGTGAGCGGGAGAGTAGGTGAGCAGTTCTTC. Its protein product is CASSPWVSGRVGEQFF. Complete variable domain (other parts from reference TRBV7-9 and TRBJ2-1): DTGVSQNPRHKITKRGQNVTFRCDPISEHNRLYWYRQTLGQGPEFLTYFQNEAQLEKSRLLSDRFSAERPKGSFSTLEIQRTEQGDSAMYLCASSPWVSGRVGEQFFGPGTRLTVL.